What follows are 14 T cell receptor beta chains derived from one specimen sequenced in a study of T cell responses to AZD1222 COVID-19 vaccine. The method was immunoSEQ multiplex PCR; TCRdb's version includes in-frame clones alone and lacks a portion of them. The sample holds 90,000 to 110,000 clones, around 87% seen once. Material: peripheral blood, obtained on day 0 of AZD1222 vaccination. The receptor set was obtained from an adult in good health.

The J gene is TRBJ2-3, the V gene TRBV7-9; the D gene is possibly TRBD2 (5 bases). The germline gives CDR1 SEHNR, CDR2 FQNEAQ (reference sequence). The CDR3 sequence is 16 residues long. The V and J ends lost 10 bases and 2 bases respectively, with 22 bases between them. CDR3 coding DNA: TGTGCCACCGATTCTAGGAGGAGCGGTTACACAGATACGCAGTATTTT. Its translation is CATDSRRSGYTDTQYF.

This chain joins TRBV2 and TRBJ1-6; D might be TRBD1 (5 bases). The CDR3 consists of 13 residues. V gave up 7 bases and J gave up 16 bases, with 20 bases separating them. Germline V gene sequence: CDR1 SNHLY, CDR2 FYNNEI. The CDR3 DNA sequence: TGTGCCAGCAAGGAGGGACTCCGGACCCGACTCCACTTT. Protein sequence: CASKEGLRTRLHF.

The genes are TRBV19 and TRBJ1-2; D gene unclear. Trimming took 0 bases from V and 4 from J, leaving 12 bases between them. CDR3 size: 15 residues. Germline assignment: CDR1 LNHDA and CDR2 SQIVND (reference sequence). CDR3 sequence reads: CASSIDPGSSYGYTF. The DNA for the CDR3 is TGTGCCAGTAGTATAGATCCCGGCAGTTCCTATGGCTACACCTTC.

The chain employs TRBV2 and TRBJ2-1; 9 bases fit TRBD2. J gave up 7 bases and V 1 base, and 5 bases lay outside the gene matches. Germline lookup yields CDR1 SNHLY and CDR2 FYNNEI. The CDR3 is 15 residues long. CDR3 loop: CASSEGAGGWNEQFF. CDR3 DNA sequence: TGTGCCAGCAGTGAAGGAGCGGGAGGATGGAATGAGCAGTTCTTC.

This clone was recorded only once. V usage is TRBV28 and J usage is TRBJ1-2; no definite D call. The CDR3 loop spans 14 amino acids. The V gene lost 6 bases and the J gene lost 3 bases, with 14 bases spanning the gap. The germline gives CDR1 MDHEN, CDR2 SYDVKM. The chain's CDR3 is CASSPGVGYYGYTF. CDR3 DNA: TGTGCCAGCAGCCCTGGAGTCGGCTACTATGGCTACACCTTC.

The chain employs TRBV7-2 and TRBJ2-1; TRBD2 agrees at 7 bases. V was clipped by 5 bases and J by 7 bases; unmatched bases: 5. Germline CDR1 SGHTA, CDR2 FQGNSA. The CDR3 contains 13 residues. The CDR3 loop is CASSPQLANEQFF. The CDR3 nucleotides are TGTGCCAGCAGCCCCCAACTAGCGAATGAGCAGTTCTTC.

The chain combines TRBV7-2 with TRBJ1-2; D unresolved. The V gene's germline CDR1 is SGHTA and CDR2 FQGNSA. Between the trimmed V and J ends, which lost 2 bases and 0 bases, there was a span of 10 bases. The CDR3 is 15 residues long. The CDR3 region is CASSLSRSANYGYTF. CDR3 bases: TGTGCCAGCAGCTTATCGCGGTCAGCTAACTATGGCTACACCTTC.

The chain combines TRBV24-1 with TRBJ1-5, with 12 bases lining up with TRBD1. Germline loops: CDR1 KGHDR, CDR2 SFDVKD. CDR3 length: 16 amino acids. Unmatched junction bases numbered 7, after V lost 3 bases and J lost 8 bases. The CDR3: CATSDKGTGGEEPQHF. In DNA form, the CDR3 reads TGTGCCACCAGTGATAAAGGGACAGGGGGCGAAGAGCCCCAGCATTTT.

The gene calls are TRBV27 and TRBJ2-3; no clear D. This CDR3 is built from 14 residues. CDR1 is MNHEY, CDR2 SMNVEV, per germline (reference sequence). Trimming took off 4 bases at V and 0 bases at J, with 8 bases between the two ends. The CDR3 DNA follows: TGTGCCAGCAGTTCCGTAGATAGCACAGATACGCAGTATTTT. This codes for CASSSVDSTDTQYF.

The chain links TRBV27 to TRBJ1-5; the D is unclear. The CDR3 extends over 15 amino acids. The germline gives CDR1 MNHEY, CDR2 SMNVEV (reference sequence). Trimming cost V 2 bases and J 6 bases, with 14 bases left between them. In DNA form, the CDR3 reads TGTGCCAGCAGTTTAAACACGGGAGGTGGTCAGCCCCAGCATTTT. Translation: CASSLNTGGGQPQHF.

The chain recombines TRBV4-3 with TRBJ1-2, with 10 bases aligning to TRBD1. The CDR3 sequence is 15 residues long. Germline V gene data show CDR1 as LGHNA and CDR2 as YSLEER. V dropped 2 bases and J dropped 6; count of bases not matched to a gene: 6. The CDR3 DNA reads TGCGCCAGCAGCCAAAATACGGGACAGGGGAATGGCTACACCTTC. The encoded protein is CASSQNTGQGNGYTF.

The chain recombines TRBV21-1 with TRBJ2-1; the table's TRBD2 call for D was not verified on the DNA. TRBV21-1 is tagged as a pseudogene. The CDR3 runs to 15 residues. CDR3 sequence reads: CASSMVAGFYNEQFF. CDR3 DNA: TGTGCCAGCAGTATGGTAGCGGGGTTCTACAATGAGCAGTTCTTC.

The chain's CDR3 is CASSQLAGGPGFADTQYF. CDR3 nucleotide sequence: TGTGCCAGCAGCCAGTTGGCGGGAGGGCCAGGGTTTGCAGATACGCAGTATTTT. The rearrangement uses TRBV4-2 and TRBJ2-3; 9 bases are shared with TRBD2. CDR3 length: 18 residues. The trim removed 3 bases at V and 4 bases at J, leaving 14 bases unmatched. Germline values: CDR1 LGHNA, CDR2 YNFKEQ.

The chain has TRBV4-1 and TRBJ1-2, with a possible D match to TRBD1 (5 bases). The CDR3 covers 15 residues. Trimming shortened V by 1 base and J by 1 base, and 10 bases separated the two germline ends. Germline V lookup: CDR1 MGHRA, CDR2 YSYEKL. The CDR3 nucleotides are TGCGCCAGCAGCCAAGCACCGACAGTTAACTATGGCTACACCTTC. Amino acids: CASSQAPTVNYGYTF.